The 4 T cell receptor beta chains below come from one sample, sequenced in a study of human T cells and chemical hapten exposure. Time point here: pre-sensitization, week 0. Documented treatment: therapeutic diphenylcyclopropenone sensitization with weekly scalp DPC. TCRdb re-analysed the RACE reads in MiXCR, keeping a single row per CDR3 protein. The sample holds 80,000 to 100,000 distinct CDR3 sequences, roughly 10% seen once. The sequencing used whole blood, collected in connection with sensitization to the hapten diphenylcyclopropenone (DPC). The receptors shown here come from a woman aged 55-69 years with alopecia areata. Some clones in this sample may be carry-over from other donors' samples.

The chain uses TRBV18 and TRBJ2-1; D is possibly TRBD1 or TRBD2 (5 bases each). The germline V and J ends were trimmed by 0 bases and 5 bases, with 11 bases remaining between them. This CDR3 is 15 amino acids long. Germline assignment: CDR1 KGHSH and CDR2 LQKENI. This chain's CDR3 is CASSPPTVGDNEQFF. CDR3 in DNA: TGTGCCAGCTCACCACCGACAGTCGGGGACAATGAGCAGTTCTTC.

The chain links TRBV3-1 to TRBJ2-5; the D call may be TRBD1 or TRBD2 (5 bases each). Germline assignment: CDR1 LGHDT and CDR2 YNNKEL (reference sequence). CDR3 length: 15 residues. Trimming removed 1 base at V and 2 bases at J, with 11 bases between. CDR3 sequence reads: CASSQVQGPQETQYF. The CDR3 nucleotides are TGTGCCAGCAGCCAAGTCCAGGGACCACAAGAGACCCAGTACTTC.

There are many counts of this clonotype. The CDR3 nucleotides are TGTGCCAGCAGTCATCAAACAGGGTTTAATGAAAAACTGTTTTTT. Its protein is CASSHQTGFNEKLFF. The V gene is TRBV3-1, the J gene TRBJ1-4, with D possibly matching TRBD1 (6 bases). V was clipped by 6 bases and J by 4 bases, with 15 bases between them. CDR3 length: 15 residues. Germline V gene sequence: CDR1 LGHDT, CDR2 YNNKEL (reference sequence).

The chain links TRBV13 to TRBJ2-5, with a possible D match to TRBD2 (5 bases). Germline V gives CDR1 PRHDT, CDR2 FYEKMQ (reference sequence). The CDR3 is 13 residues long. The germline V and J ends were trimmed by 6 bases and 7 bases, with 15 bases remaining between them. CDR3 protein: CASSYGIRGTQYF. The CDR3 region has the DNA TGTGCCAGCAGTTACGGGATAAGAGGGACCCAGTACTTC.